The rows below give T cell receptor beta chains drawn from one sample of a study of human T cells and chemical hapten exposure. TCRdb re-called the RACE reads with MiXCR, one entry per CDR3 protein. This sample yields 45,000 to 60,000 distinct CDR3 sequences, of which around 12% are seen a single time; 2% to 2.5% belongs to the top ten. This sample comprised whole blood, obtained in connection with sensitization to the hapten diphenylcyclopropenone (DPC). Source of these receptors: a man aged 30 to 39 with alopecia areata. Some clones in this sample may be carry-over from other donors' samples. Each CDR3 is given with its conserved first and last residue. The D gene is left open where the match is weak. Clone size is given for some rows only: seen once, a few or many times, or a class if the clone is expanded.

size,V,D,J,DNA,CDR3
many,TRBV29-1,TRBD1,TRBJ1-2,TGCAGCGAGAAGACAGGGGATGGCTACACCTTC,CSEKTGDGYTF
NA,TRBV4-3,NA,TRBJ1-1,TGCGCCAGCAGCCAAGAGGCGAACACTGAAGCTTTCTTT,CASSQEANTEAFF
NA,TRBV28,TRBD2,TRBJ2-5,TGTGCCAGCAGTTTATCCGGGGGGGCCAGAGAGACCCAGTACTTC,CASSLSGGARETQYF
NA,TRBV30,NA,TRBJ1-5,TGTGCCTGGAGGCAGGACTTGAGGCAGCCCCAGCATTTT,CAWRQDLRQPQHF
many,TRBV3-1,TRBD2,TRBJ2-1,TGTGCCAGCAGCCAAGAGGCTAGCGGGGGTCACAATGAGCAGTTCTTC,CASSQEASGGHNEQFF
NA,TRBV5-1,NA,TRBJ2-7,TGCGCCAGCAGCTTGGCCGGGACCGGAGGTAGGACTGTCTACGAGCAGTACTTC,CASSLAGTGGRTVYEQYF
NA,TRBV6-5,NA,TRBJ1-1,TGTGCCAGCAGTTACTCGATCGCCGCGTTACTGTTCACTGAAGCTTTCTTT,CASSYSIAALLFTEAFF
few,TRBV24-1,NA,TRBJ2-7,TGTGCCACCAGTGATTCAGCGAGCTCCTACGAGCAGTACTTC,CATSDSASSYEQYF
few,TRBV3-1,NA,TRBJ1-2,TGTGCCAGCAGCCAAGTGGGTGCGGGGAACTATGGCTACACCTTC,CASSQVGAGNYGYTF
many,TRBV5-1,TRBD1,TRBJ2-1,TGCGCCAGCAGCGGGGACAGCTACAATGAGCAGTTCTTC,CASSGDSYNEQFF
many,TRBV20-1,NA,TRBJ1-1,TGCAGTGCTAGCCTCCGGGCAGCAGTGAACACTGAAGCTTTCTTT,CSASLRAAVNTEAFF
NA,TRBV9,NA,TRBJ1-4,TGTGCCAGCAGCCCCCGACTATTGACTAATGGAAAACTGTTTTTT,CASSPRLLTNGKLFF
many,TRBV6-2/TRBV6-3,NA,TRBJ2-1,TGTGCCAGCACCCACGGCGGGGTGGCATACAATGAGCAGTTCTTC,CASTHGGVAYNEQFF
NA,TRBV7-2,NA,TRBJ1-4,TGTGCCAGCAGCCTCCGGGCCCTGGAAAAACTGTTTTTT,CASSLRALEKLFF
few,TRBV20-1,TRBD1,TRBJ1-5,TGCAGTGCTTCGGGACAGGGCCATCAGCCCCAGCATTTT,CSASGQGHQPQHF
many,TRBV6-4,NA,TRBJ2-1,TGTGCCAGCAGTCTTTATCAGGAAAACAATGAGCAGTTCTTC,CASSLYQENNEQFF
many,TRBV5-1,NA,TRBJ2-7,TGCGCCAGCAGCTTTACAGGGACTGGCGAGCAGTACTTC,CASSFTGTGEQYF
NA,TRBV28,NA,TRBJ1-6,TGTGCCAGCAGTCTACCAGGGTGCCGGTTACTGACGAGCTCCTATAATTCACCCCTCCACTTT,CASSLPGCRLLTSSYNSPLHF
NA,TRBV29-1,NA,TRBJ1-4,TGCAGCGGTGGACCGAACCAGGAAAAACTGTTTTTT,CSGGPNQEKLFF